Below are 25 T cell receptor delta chains sequenced from a single sample in a study of γδ T cells in repeated Plasmodium falciparum infection (dated by TCRdb to the early 2020s). Receptors were amplified or captured by multiplex PCR. TCRdb lists the instrument as Illumina MiSeq. The public reads were reprocessed by TCRdb using CATT, and rows of matching DNA were later combined. The sample table records approximately 90,000 delta-chain clones; roughly 0.98% of these occur just once. Around 9.6% of the sample lies in the top ten. Vgamma9/Vdelta2+ and Vdelta2-negative gammadelta T cell populations were flow-sorted from peripheral blood mononuclear cells for bulk TCR repertoire analysis. The sample consisted of gamma-delta T cells from blood. Every receptor here comes from a pool of human donors (malaria-infected and uninfected, not separated).

There are many counts of this clone. At one of its ends the junction is not consistent with the germline gene, which may arise from a read error. The V call is TRDV1, the J call TRDJ1; TRDD3 matches at 10 bases. This CDR3 contains 19 residues. The germline gives CDR1 TSWWSYY, CDR2 QGS. CDR3 bases: TGTGCTCTTGGGGACCTTTGTGGGGGATACAAGGGGCATACCGGTAAACTCATCTTT. Protein sequence: CALGDLCGGYKGHTGKLIF.

As to this clone: The TCRdb protein comes from a much larger clone and disagrees with this DNA's translation at residue 14, likely due to a read error; the protein given here is derived from the DNA. This chain links TRDV1 with TRDJ1, with 10 positions matching TRDD3. The J gene, missing from TCRdb, was assigned here through DNA to germline matching. Germline loops: CDR1 TSWWSYY, CDR2 QGS. This CDR3 has 25 residues. V lost 3 bases, J lost 2 bases, and 33 bases stayed unmatched. The CDR3 sequence: CALGDSPTTEPQPCTGGLPTDKLIF. In DNA, the CDR3 is TGTGCTCTTGGGGACTCTCCTACAACGGAACCCCAACCCTGTACTGGGGGATTACCAACCGATAAACTCATCTTT.

Notes on this clone: The protein recorded in TCRdb matches a much larger clone and deviates from this DNA's translation at residue 20, suggesting a read error; the protein here is obtained by translating the DNA. This chain connects TRDV1 to TRDJ1; D perhaps matches TRDD3 (10 bases). TCRdb does not report a J gene; here it was assigned by matching the DNA to germline references. The CDR3 contains 25 residues. Germline V lookup: CDR1 TSWWSYY, CDR2 QGS. V dropped 1 base and J dropped 3 bases, with 42 bases sitting between them. The CDR3 reads CALGEPGLPTRFWGIGGGVADKLIF. Here the CDR3 DNA reads TGTGCTCTTGGGGAACCAGGCCTTCCTACGAGGTTCTGGGGGATAGGCGGCGGGGTCGCCGATAAACTCATCTTT.

This clone was detected a few times. A far larger clone is only one base removed, so a read error is likely. This specimen includes other DNA sequences encoding the same CDR3. This rearrangement joins TRDV2 to TRDJ3, with D uncertain. The CDR3 is 14 residues long. Germline lookup yields CDR1 GEAIGNYY and CDR2 EKD. CDR3 residues: CACDTLGDTRQMFF. For the CDR3, the DNA is TGTGCCTGCGACACTCTCGGGGACACCCGACAGATGTTTTTC.

The sample holds a few counts of this clone. TCRdb attributes to this sequence the protein of a much larger clone, which differs from the DNA translation at residue 6; a read error is likely, and the protein displayed is translated from the DNA. V gene TRDV2 combines with J gene TRDJ1; 9 positions match TRDD3. TCRdb carries no J gene annotation; the J gene was assigned here by matching the DNA with germline. Per the germline V gene, CDR1 is GEAIGNYY and CDR2 is EKD. The trim removed 5 bases at V and 0 bases at J, leaving 18 bases unmatched. The length of the CDR3 is 19 residues. The CDR3 DNA is TGTGCCTGTGTCGGATCAGACGGATTACTGGGGGACTACACCGATAAACTCATCTTT. Its protein product is CACVGSDGLLGDYTDKLIF.

This clone appeared many times. A far bigger clonotype differs at one base, so this is likely a read error. Additional DNA sequences in this sample encode the identical CDR3. CDR3 coding DNA: TGTGCCTGTGACACCGTGCTGGGAACGAACCTGACAGCACAACTCTTCTTT. It translates to CACDTVLGTNLTAQLFF. The chain recombines TRDV2 with TRDJ2; D is perhaps TRDD3 (5 bases). Trimming cost V 0 bases and J 3 bases, with 16 bases left between them. This CDR3 is built from 17 residues. Per germline, CDR1 GEAIGNYY and CDR2 EKD.

Notes on this clone: The mismatch at residue 13 between this DNA's translation and the TCRdb protein of a much larger clone likely reflects a read error; the protein shown is translated from the DNA. The gene calls are TRDV2 and TRDJ1; perhaps D is TRDD2 or TRDD3 (8 bases each). CDR3 length: 20 amino acids. V was cut by 3 bases and J by 0 bases, with 28 bases left in between. Per germline, CDR1 GEAIGNYY and CDR2 EKD. The CDR3 coding sequence is TGTGCCTGTGACCTTCCTACGTATCGACTGGGGGGAAGGTACACCGATAAACTCATCTTT. Residues: CACDLPTYRLGGRYTDKLIF.

This clone has just a few counts. The protein TCRdb gives is from a much larger clone and does not agree with this DNA's translation at residue 7, likely a read error; the protein shown here comes from the DNA. J is TRDJ3 and V is TRDV2, with 9 positions matching TRDD3. As TCRdb names no J gene, one was assigned here on the basis of a DNA match to germline. V lost 0 bases and J lost 0; bases outside the gene matches: 20. Germline lookup yields CDR1 GEAIGNYY and CDR2 EKD. The CDR3 totals 24 residues. This CDR3 is CACDTALPDVLGDRCSWDTRQMFF. For the CDR3, the DNA is TGTGCCTGTGACACCGCGCTTCCCGACGTACTGGGGGACCGTTGCTCCTGGGACACCCGACAGATGTTTTTC.

Concerning this clone: TCRdb pairs this DNA with a much larger clone's protein that differs at residue 3, likely a read error; the protein shown was translated from the DNA. This chain uses TRDV1 with TRDJ3; 12 bases map to TRDD3. The CDR3 extends over 23 amino acids. Germline V CDR1 and CDR2: TSWWSYY, QGS. The DNA of the CDR3 is TGTGCTCCTGGGGAATCGGCGAACGACTGGGGGATACCGAGCTCCTGGGACACCCGACAGATGTTTTTC. Protein product: CAPGESANDWGIPSSWDTRQMFF.

This clone is a singleton in its sample. The rearrangement joins TRDV1 to TRDJ1, with TRDD3 as a possible D gene (6 bases). The J gene was not available in TCRdb and was assigned here by matching the DNA to germline segments. Trimming pared 5 bases from V and 0 bases from J, leaving 19 bases between. This CDR3 has 17 amino acids. CDR1 and CDR2 (germline): TSWWSYY, QGS. CDR3 coding DNA: TGTGCTCTTGGGACCAGACCCTGGGGCTTCAACACCGATAAACTCATCTTT. This translates into CALGTRPWGFNTDKLIF.

Many counts were recorded for this clone. TCRdb's entry gives the protein of a much larger clone, which mismatches this DNA's translation at residue 12, likely from a read error; the protein reported here is translated from the DNA. CDR3 in amino acids: CALGDLPGGPGAAKLIF. The CDR3 coding sequence is TGTGCTCTTGGGGACCTCCCAGGGGGCCCCGGCGCGGCTAAACTCATCTTT. The rearrangement links TRDV1 to TRDJ1; TRDD3 is a possible D gene (5 bases). Germline V gene lookup returns CDR1 TSWWSYY and CDR2 QGS. The CDR3 covers 17 residues. The V gene lost 3 bases and the J gene lost 7 bases, with 24 bases spanning the gap.

This clone turned up a few times. The protein that TCRdb holds for this DNA derives from a much larger clone and differs from the translated DNA at residue 9, which likely indicates a read error; the protein shown here is translated from the DNA. This chain links TRDV1 with TRDJ1; the D gene is possibly TRDD3 (5 bases). The J gene, left out of TCRdb, was set here by checking the DNA against germline. This CDR3 is built from 18 residues. Trimming removed 2 bases from V and 0 bases from J, with 19 bases in between. Looked up from germline, CDR1 is TSWWSYY and CDR2 is QGS. In DNA, the CDR3 is TGTGCTCTTGGGGAATGCTTCTGGGTGCGAAGCTACACCGATAAACTCATCTTT. It is translated as CALGECFWVRSYTDKLIF.

Many counts were recorded for this clone. One end of the junction varies from germline; a read error may be responsible. V usage is TRDV1 and J usage is TRDJ1; TRDD3 aligns across 9 bases. The CDR3 has 19 residues. Germline CDR1 reads TSWWSYY; CDR2 reads QGS. This CDR3 reads CALGELSGSGGWGTDKLTF. The CDR3 nucleotides are TGTGCTCTTGGGGAACTCTCGGGGTCTGGGGGATGGGGCACCGATAAACTCACCTTT.

There are a few counts of this clone. Since a far larger clone is one base different, this is likely a read error. Other DNA sequences in the sample encode the same CDR3. The chain couples TRDV1 to TRDJ1; 9 bases align to TRDD3. The J gene was not available in TCRdb and was assigned here by matching the DNA to germline segments. J gave up 2 bases and V 0 bases, and 16 bases lay outside the gene matches. The CDR3 is 20 residues long. Germline CDR1 reads TSWWSYY; CDR2 reads QGS. This CDR3 reads CALGELAPTGGYRSTDKLIF. For the CDR3, the DNA is TGTGCTCTTGGGGAACTGGCCCCCACCGGGGGATACCGCTCAACCGATAAACTCATCTTT.

This clone was counted a few times. A far larger clone is just one base off, so this is likely a read error. Distinct nucleotide sequences in the sample also encode this CDR3. The gene calls are TRDV2 and TRDJ1; D may be TRDD3 (5 bases). TCRdb carries no J gene annotation; the J gene was assigned here by matching the DNA with germline. Per the germline V gene, CDR1 is GEAIGNYY and CDR2 is EKD. The CDR3 runs 19 residues. The V gene lost 0 bases and the J gene lost 2 bases, with 24 bases spanning the gap. This chain's CDR3 is CACDTVSRVLGNETDKLIF. In DNA form, the CDR3 reads TGTGCCTGTGACACCGTAAGTAGGGTCCTGGGAAACGAAACCGATAAACTCATCTTT.

This clone was observed many times. The TCRdb record carries a much larger clone's protein, which differs from this DNA's translation at residue 16; a read error is the likely cause, and the protein listed here is the DNA translation. V usage is TRDV2 and J usage is TRDJ3; 7 nucleotides match TRDD3. The CDR3 runs 19 residues. Germline CDR1 reads GEAIGNYY; CDR2 reads EKD. CDR3 protein: CACDTVLGKHSWDTRLMFF. DNA of the CDR3: TGTGCCTGTGACACCGTACTGGGGAAACACTCCTGGGACACCCGACTGATGTTTTTC.

This clone was detected many times. TCRdb's protein, taken from a much larger clone, differs from this DNA's translation at residue 16, likely owing to a read error; the protein displayed comes from the DNA. V gene TRDV2 combines with J gene TRDJ1; 10 positions match TRDD3. The CDR3 sequence is 17 residues long. Per germline, CDR1 GEAIGNYY and CDR2 EKD. The CDR3 sequence: CACDPLGDIGYTDKLTF. Written as DNA, the CDR3 is TGTGCCTGTGACCCTCTGGGGGATATCGGGTACACCGATAAACTCACCTTT.

This clone was seen at least ten times. Other DNA sequences of this sample code for an identical CDR3. The V and J genes are TRDV1 and TRDJ1; D call uncertain. The CDR3 extends over 23 amino acids. Germline assignment: CDR1 TSWWSYY and CDR2 QGS. Trimming took 0 bases from V and 0 from J, leaving 32 bases between them. CDR3 protein: CALGELNAAFLLGALGYTDKLIF. CDR3 nucleotides: TGTGCTCTTGGGGAACTTAACGCCGCTTTTTTACTAGGGGCCCTTGGGTACACCGATAAACTCATCTTT.

On this clone: TCRdb pairs this DNA with a much larger clone's protein that differs at residue 3, likely a read error; the protein shown was translated from the DNA. The chain carries TRDV2 and TRDJ1; 10 nucleotides agree with TRDD3. In the absence of a J gene in TCRdb, the DNA was matched to germline to assign it here. The germline V gene has CDR1 GEAIGNYY and CDR2 EKD. The CDR3 sequence is 19 residues long. CDR3 DNA sequence: TGTGCCCGTGACACGATTAGTACTGGGGGATTTATATACACCGATAAACTCATCTTT. The encoded protein is CARDTISTGGFIYTDKLIF.

This clone was counted between two and nine times. Translating this DNA gives a protein that differs at residue 18 from the TCRdb one, which belongs to a much larger clone; a read error is likely, and the protein shown is this translation. The V and J genes are TRDV1 and TRDJ1; 12 nucleotides match TRDD3. Germline V gives CDR1 TSWWSYY, CDR2 QGS. The CDR3 runs 23 residues. V trimming: 4 bases; J trimming: 3 bases; junction bases outside the gene matches: 27. CDR3 region: CALGGGFLTLNWGIPGYADKLIF. Written as DNA, the CDR3 is TGTGCTCTTGGGGGGGGCTTCCTTACACTTAACTGGGGGATACCCGGGTACGCCGATAAACTCATCTTT.

This clone was detected a few times. The TCRdb protein comes from a much larger clone and disagrees with this DNA's translation at residue 12, likely due to a read error; the protein given here is derived from the DNA. CDR3 DNA sequence: TGTGCCTGTGACACAAGTAGGGGGACAGGCTCCCGGGACACCCGACAGATGTTTTTC. Translating gives CACDTSRGTGSRDTRQMFF. This rearrangement joins TRDV2 to TRDJ3, with D perhaps matching TRDD3 (6 bases). Here the J gene was assigned by germline matching of the DNA, as TCRdb has none. This CDR3 is built from 19 residues. Germline values: CDR1 GEAIGNYY, CDR2 EKD.

At least ten counts were recorded for this clone. TCRdb's protein for this DNA is that of a much larger clone and differs from the translation at residue 12, likely a read error; the protein shown is the DNA translation. The V call is TRDV1, the J call TRDJ1, with D perhaps given as TRDD2 or TRDD3 (6 bases each). TCRdb offers no J gene call, so here the DNA was matched to germline to obtain one. The germline V gene has CDR1 TSWWSYY and CDR2 QGS. The V and J ends lost 0 bases and 1 base respectively, with 21 bases between them. The CDR3 runs to 19 residues. CDR3 bases: TGTGCTCTTGGGGAACTCCGTCCTACATGGGGGGTACGCACCGATAAACTCATCTTT. Residues: CALGELRPTWGVRTDKLIF.

Concerning this clone: This likely came from a read error, as a far larger clone is one base away. This same CDR3 is encoded by further DNA sequences in the sample. The rearrangement uses TRDV1 and TRDJ1; 13 nucleotides match TRDD3. Since TCRdb gives no J gene, matching the DNA to germline was used here to assign it. This CDR3 is built from 24 residues. Germline CDR1 is TSWWSYY and CDR2 is QGS. The CDR3 DNA reads TGTGCTCTCGGGGAACCTCGTTATGGGCTACTGGGGGATACGCCAATCCTATACACCGATAAACTCATCTTT. Protein sequence: CALGEPRYGLLGDTPILYTDKLIF.

This clone occurred many times. This likely traces to a read error, being one base from a far larger clone. The sample holds other DNA sequences that translate to the same CDR3. The V gene call is TRDV2, and the J gene call is absent; the table calls TRDD3, which could not be checked here. There are 21 residues in the CDR3. Germline values: CDR1 GEAIGNYY, CDR2 EKD. The CDR3 DNA reads TGTGCCTGTGACACCGCGGAGAGCTGGGGGATCGAGTTTCAGGAATGGAAAAAGCTCATCTTT. Residues: CACDTAESWGIEFQEWKKLIF.

This clone appeared many times. This sample includes further DNA sequences coding for the same CDR3. J is TRDJ1 and V is TRDV1; maybe TRDD2 (6 bases). Germline-derived CDR1 and CDR2 are TSWWSYY and QGS. Trimming removed 0 bases from V and 0 bases from J, with 20 bases in between. The CDR3 sequence is 19 residues long. The CDR3 spells CALGELAFPYGPYTDKLIF. The CDR3 bases are TGTGCTCTTGGGGAACTCGCCTTCCCGTATGGTCCGTACACCGATAAACTCATCTTT.